The 28 T cell receptor beta chains below were found in one sample sequenced in a study of regulatory T cells in long-lasting Graves disease. With iRepertoire HTBI primers and Arm-PCR of CDR3 regions, TCR beta libraries were built. Using its own MiXCR run on the multiplex PCR reads, TCRdb lists one record per CDR3 protein. The sample lists around 500,000 distinct CDR3 sequences, about 15% occurring once. Specified time point: newly diagnosed GD, antithyroid drugs for less than 3 months. Preparation of the TCR library used RNA extracted from PBMCs. The same data also contributed to another study, on T cells in Graves' hyperthyroidism and ophthalmopathy.

Sequencing used peripheral blood mononuclear cells (PBMCs), obtained at new diagnosis, from a patient treated with antithyroid drugs. The receptors here all came from a woman aged 35-65 years with Graves disease.

The chain employs TRBV24-1 and TRBJ2-2; D possibly matches TRBD1 or TRBD2 (5 bases each). This CDR3 has 24 amino acids. Trimming left V 5 bases short and J 2 bases short, with 38 bases between. Germline V gene data show CDR1 as KGHDR and CDR2 as SFDVKD. Written as DNA, the CDR3 is TGTGCCACCAGTGCCCCCAATATCCCCGGTGGCCCCCAGGGAGATCCATTAAACACCGGGGAGCTGTTTTTT. Its protein is CATSAPNIPGGPQGDPLNTGELFF.

The chain employs TRBV6-2 or TRBV6-3 and TRBJ1-2; D is ambiguous. Deletions cut 2 bases from V and 8 bases from J, with 9 bases between. Germline V CDR1 and CDR2: MNHEY, SVGEGT. The CDR3 consists of 12 residues. The CDR3 bases are TGTGCCAGCAGTTACAACGCGAGGGGCTACACCTTC. It is translated as CASSYNARGYTF.

This clonotype was seen at least ten times. The V and J genes are TRBV28 and TRBJ2-3, with unresolved D. Germline CDR1 is MDHEN and CDR2 is SYDVKM. The V gene lost 6 bases and the J gene lost 0 bases, with 13 bases spanning the gap. The CDR3 is 15 amino acids. The CDR3 region is CASSLGRTSTDTQYF. CDR3 DNA sequence: TGTGCCAGCAGCTTAGGCAGAACAAGCACAGATACGCAGTATTTT.

Many counts were recorded for this clonotype. DNA for the CDR3: TGTGCCACCAGCAGAGAGGGAAGTCCTGAAGCTTTCTTT. Amino acids: CATSREGSPEAFF. The chain has TRBV15 and TRBJ1-1; D remains ambiguous. V gave up 0 bases and J gave up 6 bases, with 8 bases separating them. Per germline, CDR1 LNHNV and CDR2 YYDKDF (reference sequence). The CDR3 is 13 residues long.

This clonotype appeared many times. This sequence joins TRBV7-2 and TRBJ2-3; 8 bases agree with TRBD2. The germline V gene has CDR1 SGHTA and CDR2 FQGNSA. CDR3 length equals 16 residues. V lost 5 bases and J lost 0; bases outside the gene matches: 7. The CDR3 loop is CASSLHGGASTDTQYF. In DNA, the CDR3 is TGTGCCAGCAGCCTTCACGGGGGGGCTAGCACAGATACGCAGTATTTT.

This clonotype was seen a few times. The chain uses TRBV20-1 and TRBJ2-7; tentatively, D is TRBD1 (6 bases). Per the germline V gene, CDR1 is DFQATT and CDR2 is SNEGSKA (reference sequence). The V end was cut by 3 bases, the J end by 3 bases, with 12 bases between. The CDR3 runs 13 residues. The CDR3 is CSASVGTNYEQYF. Here the CDR3 DNA reads TGCAGTGCTAGCGTCGGGACAAACTACGAGCAGTACTTC.

The sample holds a few counts of this clonotype. The chain joins TRBV14 to TRBJ2-7, with D perhaps TRBD2 (7 bases). The V end lost 0 bases, the J end lost 3 bases, and 27 bases lay between the germline ends. This CDR3 is 20 amino acids long. Germline-derived CDR1 and CDR2 are SGHDN and FVKESK. The CDR3 DNA reads as TGTGCCAGCAGCCAAGATGGGAAGTGGGACCTAAGGGGGGGGCACTACGAGCAGTACTTC. Translated, it gives CASSQDGKWDLRGGHYEQYF.

This clonotype was picked up many times. The genes are TRBV28 and TRBJ1-5; D gene ambiguous. Germline-derived CDR1 and CDR2 are MDHEN and SYDVKM. This CDR3 is 16 amino acids long. The V end lost 7 bases, the J end lost 0 bases, and 16 bases lay between the germline ends. The CDR3 reads CASKLDRENSNQPQHF. The CDR3 DNA reads TGTGCCAGCAAGTTGGACCGGGAGAATAGCAATCAGCCCCAGCATTTT.

This clonotype was seen ten or more times. V gene TRBV28 combines with J gene TRBJ2-5; 7 bases map to TRBD1. V was clipped by 4 bases and J by 7 bases; unmatched bases: 15. Germline-derived CDR1 and CDR2 are MDHEN and SYDVKM. The CDR3 totals 16 residues. CDR3 in DNA: TGTGCCAGCAGTTCCCCCGCGACAGGGCAAAGAGGGACCCAGTACTTC. Translation: CASSSPATGQRGTQYF. Complete variable domain (other parts from reference TRBV28 and TRBJ2-5): DVKVTQSSRYLVKRTGEKVFLECVQDMDHENMFWYRQDPGLGLRLIYFSYDVKMKEKGDIPEGYSVSREKKERFSLILESASTNQTSMYLCASSSPATGQRGTQYFGPGTRLLVL.

This clonotype was recorded at least ten times. The chain carries TRBV5-1 and TRBJ2-3; D is perhaps TRBD2 (5 bases). There are 15 residues in the CDR3. Trimming cost V 0 bases and J 3 bases, with 11 bases left between them. Germline V lookup: CDR1 SGHRS, CDR2 YFSETQ. The CDR3 coding sequence is TGCGCCAGCAGCTTGGCTAGCATGGCAACAGATACGCAGTATTTT. It encodes CASSLASMATDTQYF.

This chain connects TRBV19 to TRBJ2-2, with 8 bases that match TRBD1. Germline loops: CDR1 LNHDA, CDR2 SQIVND (reference sequence). The CDR3 is 16 amino acids. The junction had 11 bases not matched to a gene; V was cut back by 7 bases and J by 4 bases. DNA of the CDR3: TGTGCCAGTAACCACGACAGGGGACAACCCACCGGGGAGCTGTTTTTT. Its translation: CASNHDRGQPTGELFF.

This clonotype was seen many times. The chain joins TRBV12-3 or TRBV12-4 to TRBJ1-1, with D possibly TRBD1 on 6 matching bases. The CDR3 totals 14 residues. Trimming took off 6 bases at V and 2 bases at J, with 13 bases between the two ends. The CDR3 spells CASSPGHPNTEAFF. The CDR3 bases are TGTGCCAGCAGCCCGGGACACCCAAACACTGAAGCTTTCTTT.

This clonotype was picked up a small number of times. The rearrangement joins TRBV6-2 or TRBV6-3 to TRBJ2-5, with D maybe TRBD1 (5 bases). The CDR3 spans 17 residues. Trimming pared 2 bases from V and 3 bases from J, leaving 19 bases between. The germline V gene has CDR1 MNHEY and CDR2 SVGEGT. In DNA, the CDR3 is TGTGCCAGCAGTTACGGCCCTGCGCCGACAGTTGAAGAGACCCAGTACTTC. Amino acid sequence: CASSYGPAPTVEETQYF.

Many counts were recorded for this clonotype. The chain couples TRBV20-1 to TRBJ2-1; tentatively, D is TRBD2 (6 bases). Trimming removed 2 bases from V and 0 bases from J, with 14 bases in between. The CDR3 length is 16 residues. Germline CDR1 is DFQATT and CDR2 is SNEGSKA (reference sequence). As DNA, the CDR3 is TGCAGTGCTAGATACCCGGGACTCGGCTCCTACAATGAGCAGTTCTTC. This sequence encodes CSARYPGLGSYNEQFF.

This clonotype was seen ten or more times. The V and J genes are TRBV5-5 and TRBJ2-7; D remains unclear. The CDR3 has 15 amino acids. Deletions cut 6 bases from V and 1 base from J, with 17 bases between. Germline V gene sequence: CDR1 SGHKS, CDR2 YYEKEE (reference sequence). The CDR3 spells CASTFNWGRSYEQYF. CDR3 in DNA: TGTGCCAGCACCTTCAATTGGGGAAGGTCCTACGAGCAGTACTTC.

The chain is built from TRBV4-2 and TRBJ2-3, with D tentatively TRBD2 (7 bases). The CDR3 is made up of 16 amino acids. The V and J ends lost 0 bases and 5 bases respectively, with 15 bases between them. The V gene's germline CDR1 is LGHNA and CDR2 YNFKEQ. CDR3 sequence reads: CASSQDEGGREDTQYF. The CDR3 DNA follows: TGTGCCAGCAGCCAAGACGAGGGGGGGCGAGAAGATACGCAGTATTTT.

This clonotype has ten or more counts. The junction and the germline gene differ at one end; a read error may be behind it. The chain recombines TRBV5-1 with TRBJ1-1, with unresolved D. Germline V CDR1 and CDR2: SGHRS, YFSETQ. This CDR3 comprises 13 residues. The CDR3 nucleotides read TGTGCCAGCAGCTTATCTGGGGACACTGAAGCTTTCTTT. Translated, it gives CASSLSGDTEAFF.

There are many counts of this clonotype. V is TRBV5-1 and J is TRBJ1-5; D is possibly TRBD1 (5 bases). The CDR3 sequence is 15 residues long. V lost 4 bases and J 6 bases, leaving 17 bases between the germline ends. The V gene's germline CDR1 is SGHRS and CDR2 YFSETQ. CDR3 nucleotides: TGCGCCAGCAGCCCCCAGGGTAGGGCTGGTCAGCCCCAGCATTTT. Translating gives CASSPQGRAGQPQHF.

The chain joins TRBV5-5 to TRBJ2-3; 10 bases match TRBD1. The CDR3 is made up of 15 amino acids. V was clipped by 3 bases and J by 4 bases; unmatched bases: 5. In germline, CDR1 is SGHKS, CDR2 YYEKEE (reference sequence). DNA of the CDR3: TGTGCCAGCAGCTATGGGACAGGGGTCCCAGATACGCAGTATTTT. Protein sequence: CASSYGTGVPDTQYF.

This sequence joins TRBV5-1 and TRBJ2-7; tentatively, D is TRBD1 (5 bases). CDR1 is SGHRS and CDR2 is YFSETQ in the germline V gene. Trimming cost V 3 bases and J 4 bases, with 14 bases left between them. This CDR3 comprises 14 residues. Here the CDR3 DNA reads TGCGCCAGCAGCTCAAGCGAGACAGTTTACGAGCAGTACTTC. Translating gives CASSSSETVYEQYF. The whole variable domain, remainder taken from reference TRBV5-1 and TRBJ2-7, is KAGVTQTPRYLIKTRGQQVTLSCSPISGHRSVSWYQQTPGQGLQFLFEYFSETQRNKGNFPGRFSGRQFSNSRSEMNVSTLELGDSALYLCASSSSETVYEQYFGPGTRLTVT.

The gene calls are TRBV9 and TRBJ2-2, with TRBD2 as a possible D gene (6 bases). V lost 3 bases to trimming and J lost 0 bases, with 12 bases between them. The CDR3 covers 16 residues. Germline CDR1 reads SGDLS; CDR2 reads YYNGEE. CDR3 DNA: TGTGCCAGCAGCGGGGAGGCAGGATCGAACACCGGGGAGCTGTTTTTT. It specifies CASSGEAGSNTGELFF. Full variable domain (remainder filled in from reference TRBV9 and TRBJ2-2): DSGVTQTPKHLITATGQRVTLRCSPRSGDLSVYWYQQSLDQGLQFLIQYYNGEERAKGNILERFSAQQFPDLHSELNLSSLELGDSALYFCASSGEAGSNTGELFFGEGSRLTVL.

The chain is built from TRBV7-2 and TRBJ1-5; no reliable D call. Germline CDR1 is SGHTA and CDR2 is FQGNSA. The CDR3 contains 14 residues. Trimming cost V 4 bases and J 3 bases, with 10 bases left between them. CDR3 protein: CASSSHSYNQPQHF. CDR3 DNA sequence: TGTGCCAGCAGCTCACACAGCTACAATCAGCCCCAGCATTTT.

V is TRBV5-5 and J is TRBJ2-3, with D possibly being TRBD2 (5 bases). The CDR3 is 14 residues long. Germline CDR1 is SGHKS and CDR2 is YYEKEE (reference sequence). V lost 0 bases, J lost 6 bases, and 11 bases lay in between. CDR3 sequence: CASSLAEGSDTQYF. For the CDR3, the DNA is TGTGCCAGCAGCTTGGCCGAGGGATCCGATACGCAGTATTTT.

This chain uses TRBV12-3 or TRBV12-4 with TRBJ2-6; D ambiguous. Trimming took 6 bases from V and 0 from J, leaving 12 bases between them. This CDR3 is built from 16 residues. In nucleotides, the CDR3 is TGTGCCAGCAGCATACCGACTGACTCTGGGGCCAACGTCCTGACTTTC. Amino acids: CASSIPTDSGANVLTF.

This clonotype was observed many times. The chain combines TRBV6-1 with TRBJ1-1; TRBD1 aligns across 9 bases. After removal of 5 bases from V and 1 base from J, the junction contained 2 bases not matched to a gene. Germline V gene data show CDR1 as MNHNS and CDR2 as SASEGT. The CDR3 covers 14 residues. DNA of the CDR3: TGTGCCAGCAGTACACAGGGGGCGAACACTGAAGCTTTCTTT. This translates into CASSTQGANTEAFF.

This clonotype appeared a single time. The chain recombines TRBV11-2 with TRBJ2-7, with TRBD2 matching 11 bases. The germline CDR1 and CDR2 sequences are SGHAT and FQNNGV. The ends lost 2 bases at V and 2 bases at J; junction bases unmatched: 5. The CDR3 contains 16 residues. This CDR3 reads CASSLTSGGLTYEQYF. The DNA of the CDR3 is TGTGCCAGCAGCTTAACTAGCGGGGGCCTTACCTACGAGCAGTACTTC.

This clonotype was picked up a small number of times. This rearrangement joins TRBV30 to TRBJ1-6; no clear D gene. The V end was cut by 1 base, the J end by 10 bases, with 8 bases between. The CDR3 is made up of 12 amino acids. Germline V CDR1 and CDR2: GTSNPN, SVGIG (reference sequence). The CDR3 loop reads CAWSEKGSPLHF. In DNA, the CDR3 is TGTGCCTGGAGTGAAAAGGGATCACCCCTCCACTTT.

In its sample, this clonotype was seen many times. The rearrangement links TRBV28 to TRBJ2-1; tentatively, D is TRBD2 (5 bases). Germline CDR1 reads MDHEN; CDR2 reads SYDVKM. The V and J ends lost 5 bases and 10 bases respectively, with 12 bases between them. The CDR3 contains 12 residues. CDR3 in amino acids: CASSPRRLEQFF. CDR3 nucleotides: TGTGCCAGCAGTCCCAGGAGACTAGAGCAGTTCTTC.